The present T cell receptor beta chain was sequenced within a study of technical replicates of blood from a handful of donors. This CDR3 spans 13 amino acids. Trimming stripped 6 bases from V and 6 bases from J, with 12 bases between. Per germline, CDR1 LNHDA and CDR2 SQIVND (reference sequence). Generated by immunoSEQ multiplex PCR, the TCRdb table keeps only in-frame clones and is missing some. The sample holds 79,000 or so clones; 80% to 95% are singletons and the top ten take under 0.5%. The receptor comes from a human donor in good health. Material for sequencing was T cells isolated from PBMCs. The chain employs TRBV19 and TRBJ1-5; no firm D call. The CDR3 DNA follows: TGTGCCAGTAGCGACCAGTCGGGTCAGCCCCAGCATTTT. This gives the protein CASSDQSGQPQHF.